Listed here is a single T cell receptor beta chain. Sequencing used immunoSEQ multiplex PCR; TCRdb keeps in-frame clones, though not all of them. The sample has tens of thousands of clones, 85% to 90% seen once. The sample belongs to a study of T cell responses to AZD1222 COVID-19 vaccine. The V end was cut by 6 bases, the J end by 2 bases, with 9 bases between. This CDR3 has 13 residues. Looked up from germline, CDR1 is MNHNY and CDR2 is SVGAGI (reference sequence). The TCR comes from an adult in good health. The source material was peripheral blood, sampled on day 0 of MenACWY control vaccination. The rearrangement links TRBV6-6 to TRBJ2-3; no reliable D call. The CDR3 DNA follows: TGTGCCAGCAGGAACACCATCACAGATACGCAGTATTTT. Translation gives CASRNTITDTQYF.